These T cell receptor beta chains were read from a single sample in a study of beta chain features in type 1 diabetes. Some clones are missing from TCRdb's copy, which holds only in-frame ones; the method was immunoSEQ multiplex PCR. The data show hundreds of thousands of clones, with 15% seen just once and 0.015% to 0.019% held by the top ten. Input material: naive CD4+ T cells from blood. All receptors derive from a man aged 18-30 years with type 1 diabetes. Both conserved end residues are part of each CDR3. Fields, in order: clone size, J gene, V gene, D gene, CDR3 DNA, CDR3 protein. A D gene is named only where the DNA matches it firmly. The listing skips clone size in some rows; elsewhere it reads once, few, many or a size class.

few	TRBJ2-7	TRBV5-1	TRBD1	TGCGCCAGCAGCTTGGGTTTGGGACAGGCCTACGAGCAGTACTTC	CASSLGLGQAYEQYF
few	TRBJ2-5	TRBV28	.	TGTGCCAGCAGTTTAGTCGGATCGGTAGCAGAGACCCAGTACTTC	CASSLVGSVAETQYF
few	TRBJ1-1	TRBV4-3	TRBD1	TGCGCCAGCAGCCAAAGGGACAGTTCTTACACTGAAGCTTTCTTT	CASSQRDSSYTEAFF
few	TRBJ2-7	TRBV28	TRBD1	TGTGCCAGCAGTGCCCCCGGACAGGGATACGAGCAGTACTTC	CASSAPGQGYEQYF
.	TRBJ1-1	TRBV27	.	TGTGCCAGCAGTCCCTGGACAGCGAACACTGAAGCTTTCTTT	CASSPWTANTEAFF
few	TRBJ2-5	TRBV19	TRBD2	TGTGCCAGTAGTATTAGGCCTAGCGGACTGGGGGAGACCCAGTACTTC	CASSIRPSGLGETQYF
.	TRBJ2-7	TRBV11-2	TRBD1	TGTGCCAGCAGCCCGGACAGGGTCAACGAGCAGTACTTC	CASSPDRVNEQYF
few	TRBJ1-2	TRBV28	TRBD1	TGTGCCAGCATCCCGGGACAGGGACGTTGGAGGCACTATGGCTACACCTTC	CASIPGQGRWRHYGYTF
few	TRBJ1-6	TRBV4-1	.	TGCGCCAGCAGCCAAGGTCAATTCGGACAGCCTCTCCACTTT	CASSQGQFGQPLHF
few	TRBJ1-5	TRBV28	TRBD1	TGTGCCACAGGGGGTGAGGATCAGCCCCAGCATTTT	CATGGEDQPQHF